This note documents a single T cell receptor (beta chain) sequence. CDR1 and CDR2 (germline): SGHAT, FQNNGV. This CDR3 is 16 amino acids long. J lost 3 bases, V lost 1 base, and 7 bases had no gene match. This entry belongs to a study of chemoradiotherapy in HPV16-positive cancers. Assay: immunoSEQ multiplex PCR; the TCRdb copy retains only in-frame clones and omits some. This table has approximately 12,000 clones, around nine tenths appearing once. J is TRBJ2-3 and V is TRBV11-2; 7 bases line up with TRBD1. This receptor was identified in a human donor with HPV-associated anogenital cancer. This sample comprised blood, obtained from a patient who underwent chemoradiotherapy. CDR3 protein: CASSLALQGETDTQYF. As DNA, the CDR3 is TGTGCCAGCAGCTTAGCTTTGCAGGGGGAGACAGATACGCAGTATTTT. The full variable domain, completed using reference TRBV11-2 and TRBJ2-3, is EAGVAQSPRYKIIEKRQSVAFWCNPISGHATLYWYQQILGQGPKLLIQFQNNGVVDDSQLPKDRFSAERLKGVDSTLKIQPAKLEDSAVYLCASSLALQGETDTQYFGPGTRLTVL.